These 21 T cell receptor beta chains came from one sample sequenced in a study of blood T cells in healthy people across ages. Primed by a sample-barcoded 5' primer and a J-beta primer mix, a second PCR proceeded for 7 to 11 cycles. TCRdb called the 5' RACE reads again in MiXCR, with one record for every CDR3 protein. The sample yields 780,000 or so distinct CDR3 sequences, approximately 60% seen once. The specimen was blood. The receptors were sampled from a man aged 40-55 years in good health.

The V gene is TRBV24-1, the J gene TRBJ2-1; no reliable D call. From germline, CDR1 is KGHDR and CDR2 SFDVKD. V lost 4 bases, J lost 3 bases, and 15 bases lay in between. The CDR3 loop spans 16 amino acids. This chain's CDR3 is CATSDPYRALYNEQFF. CDR3 in DNA: TGTGCCACCAGTGACCCCTACCGAGCTCTCTACAATGAGCAGTTCTTC.

V gene TRBV28 combines with J gene TRBJ1-2, with D unresolved. This CDR3 has 16 residues. CDR1 and CDR2 (germline): MDHEN, SYDVKM. Trimming left V 3 bases short and J 8 bases short, with 22 bases between. The CDR3 DNA reads TGTGCCAGCAGTTTTGGAATGGAGGGAAAGCGTAGCGGCTACACCTTC. This translates into CASSFGMEGKRSGYTF.

This clonotype was seen only a few times. The chain is built from TRBV20-1 and TRBJ1-4, with D perhaps matching TRBD1 (5 bases). The V end was cut by 0 bases, the J end by 8 bases, with 22 bases between. The germline gives CDR1 DFQATT, CDR2 SNEGSKA (reference sequence). The CDR3 has 17 residues. In nucleotides, the CDR3 is TGCAGTGCTAGAGATACCCTTGCCGGGACTAGCTACGAAAAACTGTTTTTT. Translating it yields CSARDTLAGTSYEKLFF.

The chain carries TRBV15 and TRBJ2-1; D gene uncertain. Germline loops: CDR1 LNHNV, CDR2 YYDKDF (reference sequence). Trimming left V 1 base short and J 8 bases short, with 9 bases between. The CDR3 is 13 amino acids. The CDR3 loop is CATSRGYGDEQFF. The CDR3, as DNA: TGTGCCACCAGCAGAGGCTATGGTGATGAGCAGTTCTTC.

There are a few counts of this clonotype. CDR3 in DNA: TGTGCCAGCAGCTTCGGACAGGAAGAGACCCAGTACTTC. It specifies CASSFGQEETQYF. V gene TRBV7-9 combines with J gene TRBJ2-5; 7 bases are shared with TRBD1. Germline V gives CDR1 SEHNR, CDR2 FQNEAQ (reference sequence). V lost 3 bases and J lost 3; bases outside the gene matches: 1. CDR3 length: 13 residues.

This clonotype was counted a few times. This rearrangement joins TRBV20-1 to TRBJ1-5; the match to TRBD1 covers 7 bases. V gave up 2 bases and J gave up 4 bases; unmatched junction bases: 2. The CDR3 sequence is 13 residues long. Per the germline V gene, CDR1 is DFQATT and CDR2 is SNEGSKA (reference sequence). CDR3 coding DNA: TGCAGTGCTAGACCAGGGGGAAATCAGCCCCAGCATTTT. It translates to CSARPGGNQPQHF.

The chain carries TRBV5-1 and TRBJ2-3; D remains unclear. Looked up from germline, CDR1 is SGHRS and CDR2 is YFSETQ. The CDR3 spans 13 residues. Trimming shortened V by 1 base and J by 2 bases, and 5 bases separated the two germline ends. Written as DNA, the CDR3 is TGCGCCAGCAGCTTGTTTGTCACAGATACGCAGTATTTT. Protein sequence: CASSLFVTDTQYF.

V is TRBV5-1 and J is TRBJ2-1; TRBD1 might be the D (5 bases). Germline CDR1 SGHRS, CDR2 YFSETQ. V shed 4 bases and J shed 0 bases, with 14 bases lying between them. The CDR3 length is 16 residues. The CDR3 sequence: CASSQGVGYSYNEQFF. Written as DNA, the CDR3 is TGCGCCAGCAGCCAGGGTGTGGGATACTCCTACAATGAGCAGTTCTTC.

The chain couples TRBV18 to TRBJ2-3; TRBD1 agrees at 8 bases. The CDR3 length is 17 residues. Germline CDR1 KGHSH, CDR2 LQKENI. The junction had 10 bases not matched to a gene; V was cut back by 2 bases and J by 3 bases. The CDR3 nucleotides read TGTGCCAGCTCACCAAGAGTCAGGACAGGGACTACAGATACGCAGTATTTT. As protein: CASSPRVRTGTTDTQYF.

The chain couples TRBV7-3 to TRBJ2-7; D call uncertain. Trimming shortened V by 3 bases and J by 0 bases, and 9 bases separated the two germline ends. This CDR3 region has 14 residues. Looked up from germline, CDR1 is SGHTA and CDR2 is FQGTGA. In nucleotides, the CDR3 is TGTGCCAGCAGCTTCATGCTAGTCTCCTACGAGCAGTACTTC. As protein: CASSFMLVSYEQYF.

On this clonotype itself: At one end the junction does not follow the germline gene, possibly because of a read error. The rearrangement links TRBV7-9 to TRBJ1-2; 10 bases agree with TRBD1. In germline, CDR1 is SEHNR, CDR2 FQNEAQ (reference sequence). The CDR3 is 16 residues long. The CDR3 region has the DNA TGTGCCAACAGCTCGTCCGGGACAGGGGAGGGCTATGGCTACACCTTC. This sequence encodes CANSSSGTGEGYGYTF.

There are a few counts of this clonotype. The CDR3 reads CASITGTGGMYGYTF. The DNA for the CDR3 is TGTGCCAGCATTACAGGGACAGGGGGCATGTATGGCTACACCTTC. The chain has TRBV6-6 and TRBJ1-2; TRBD1 matches at 12 bases. The CDR3 runs to 15 residues. The germline V gene encodes CDR1 MNHNY and CDR2 SVGAGI (reference sequence). The V gene end was trimmed by 7 bases and the J gene end by 5 bases; junction bases not matched to a gene: 8.

For this clonotype: A read error may explain this, as a much larger clone is one base away. This chain links TRBV9 with TRBJ2-1; D might be TRBD1 (6 bases). The DNA end is more similar to TRBJ2-7, so the J call may be wrong. CDR1 is SGDLS and CDR2 is YYNGEE in the germline V gene. This CDR3 has 15 residues. The CDR3 reads CACSPRTEPYNEQYF. The CDR3 nucleotides are TGTGCCTGCAGCCCTCGGACAGAACCTTACAATGAGCAGTACTTC.

In this sample, this clonotype turned up many times. CDR3 region: CASSLLFGETQYF. CDR3 coding DNA: TGTGCCAGCAGTTTACTTTTTGGAGAGACCCAGTACTTC. The gene calls are TRBV27 and TRBJ2-5; D not resolved. Between the trimmed V and J ends, which lost 2 bases and 4 bases, there was a span of 8 bases. This CDR3 is built from 13 residues. Germline assignment: CDR1 MNHEY and CDR2 SMNVEV (reference sequence).

The J gene is TRBJ2-3, the V gene TRBV7-2; unclear D gene. Between the trimmed V and J ends, which lost 8 bases and 2 bases, there was a span of 8 bases. The V gene's germline CDR1 is SGHTA and CDR2 FQGNSA. The length of the CDR3 is 12 residues. This chain's CDR3 is CASQKITDTQYF. Here the CDR3 DNA reads TGTGCCAGCCAAAAAATCACAGATACGCAGTATTTT.

V gene TRBV7-7 combines with J gene TRBJ2-2, with 7 bases fitting TRBD2. This CDR3 region has 13 residues. Germline lookup yields CDR1 SSHAT and CDR2 FNYEAQ (reference sequence). With V trimmed by 3 bases and J by 6 bases, 1 base remained unmatched. CDR3 DNA: TGTGCCAGCAGCTTGCTAGCGGCCGGGGAGCTGTTTTTT. Translated: CASSLLAAGELFF.

This clonotype was detected only once. The rearrangement links TRBV9 to TRBJ2-7; TRBD2 aligns across 9 bases. Unmatched junction bases numbered 3, after V lost 2 bases and J lost 0 bases. The CDR3 totals 15 residues. Germline V gene lookup returns CDR1 SGDLS and CDR2 YYNGEE. This chain's CDR3 is CASSVAGGNSYEQYF. The DNA of the CDR3 is TGTGCCAGCAGCGTCGCGGGAGGGAACTCCTACGAGCAGTACTTC.

The chain links TRBV5-1 to TRBJ1-2; TRBD1 matches 8 bases. Trimming took 1 base from V and 6 from J; bases not matched to a gene: 8. This CDR3 has 15 residues. Looked up from germline, CDR1 is SGHRS and CDR2 is YFSETQ. The CDR3 bases are TGCGCCAGCAGCTTGTTGAGGACAGGGTCGGATGGCTACACCTTC. Translation gives CASSLLRTGSDGYTF.

This clonotype came up many times. V and J are TRBV3-1 and TRBJ1-6; D not resolved. Per the germline V gene, CDR1 is LGHDT and CDR2 is YNNKEL (reference sequence). CDR3 length equals 12 residues. V was trimmed by 1 base and J by 9 bases, leaving 4 bases between them. The CDR3, as DNA: TGTGCCAGCAGCCAAGGAAGTTCACCCCTCCACTTT. This sequence encodes CASSQGSSPLHF.

The gene calls are TRBV6-6 and TRBJ2-3, with 11 nucleotides matching TRBD2. Germline trimming cut 8 bases from V and 3 bases from J; bases unmatched to any gene: 13. CDR3 size: 17 residues. Germline loops: CDR1 MNHNY, CDR2 SVGAGI (reference sequence). This chain's CDR3 is CASGDDRRLAGTDTQYF. CDR3 nucleotides: TGTGCCAGCGGAGACGACCGTAGACTAGCGGGGACAGATACGCAGTATTTT.

This clonotype was observed a few times. The rearrangement joins TRBV28 to TRBJ2-6; no definite D call. From germline, CDR1 is MDHEN and CDR2 SYDVKM. The CDR3 length is 15 residues. Trimming shortened V by 8 bases and J by 1 base, and 12 bases separated the two germline ends. CDR3 in amino acids: CASLSSGSGANVLTF. The CDR3 nucleotides read TGTGCCAGCCTTTCCAGTGGGTCTGGGGCCAACGTCCTGACTTTC. Together with reference TRBV28 and TRBJ2-6, the CDR3 gives the full variable domain: DVKVTQSSRYLVKRTGEKVFLECVQDMDHENMFWYRQDPGLGLRLIYFSYDVKMKEKGDIPEGYSVSREKKERFSLILESASTNQTSMYLCASLSSGSGANVLTFGAGSRLTVL.